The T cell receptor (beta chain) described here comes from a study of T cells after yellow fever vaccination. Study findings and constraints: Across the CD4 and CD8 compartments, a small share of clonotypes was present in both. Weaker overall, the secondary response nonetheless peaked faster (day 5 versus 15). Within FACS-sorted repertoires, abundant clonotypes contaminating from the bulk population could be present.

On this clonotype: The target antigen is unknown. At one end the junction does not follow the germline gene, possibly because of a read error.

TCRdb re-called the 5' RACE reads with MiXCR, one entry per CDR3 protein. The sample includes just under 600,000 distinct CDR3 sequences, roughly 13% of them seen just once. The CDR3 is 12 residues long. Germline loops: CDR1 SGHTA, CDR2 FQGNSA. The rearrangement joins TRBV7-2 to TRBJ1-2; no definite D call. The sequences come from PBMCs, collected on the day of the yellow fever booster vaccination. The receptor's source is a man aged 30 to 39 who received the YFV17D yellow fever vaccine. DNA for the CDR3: TGTGCCACCAGCTTAGCGTTGAGGGGCTACACCTTC. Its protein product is CATSLALRGYTF.